The 23 T cell receptor beta chains given below trace back to one sample, sequenced in a study of cytomegalovirus exposure and HLA in healthy donors. Vbeta (60) and Jbeta (13) primers were used in the PCR. The table came from immunoSEQ multiplex PCR; TCRdb's copy has only in-frame clones and leaves some out. Its listing shows 150,000 to 200,000 clones. The source material was PBMCs. All receptors derive from a man aged 30 to 39 in good health and CMV-seronegative.

This chain uses TRBV27 with TRBJ2-7; 13 nucleotides line up with TRBD2. J was trimmed by 7 bases and V by 5 bases; bases with no gene match: 5. Germline CDR1 is MNHEY and CDR2 is SMNVEV (reference sequence). The CDR3 spans 14 residues. Written as DNA, the CDR3 is TGTGCCAGCAGTCCAGGACTAGCGGGAGTTGAGCAGTACTTC. Its translation is CASSPGLAGVEQYF.

The rearrangement links TRBV27 to TRBJ2-7, with a weak D call TRBD2 (6 bases). The V gene's germline CDR1 is MNHEY and CDR2 SMNVEV (reference sequence). V lost 4 bases and J lost 9, with 10 bases in between. This CDR3 region has 11 residues. CDR3 in amino acids: CASSSGDRQYF. The CDR3 nucleotides are TGTGCCAGCAGTTCGGGAGACAGGCAGTACTTC.

J is TRBJ1-5 and V is TRBV6-6; TRBD1 matches 7 bases. CDR1 and CDR2 (germline): MNHNY, SVGAGI (reference sequence). Trimming took 7 bases from V and 0 from J; bases not matched to a gene: 9. The CDR3 is 16 residues long. CDR3 residues: CASNGDRVYSNQPQHF. The CDR3 DNA follows: TGTGCCAGCAACGGAGACAGGGTATATAGCAATCAGCCCCAGCATTTT.

As DNA, the CDR3 is TGCGCCAGCAGCCAAGCCCTCCTCGACACTGAAGCTTTCTTT. As protein: CASSQALLDTEAFF. The chain has TRBV4-3 and TRBJ1-1; D not certain. The CDR3 length is 14 residues. Trimming left V 1 base short and J 3 bases short, with 9 bases between. CDR1 and CDR2 (germline): LGHNA, YSLEER.

The V gene is TRBV7-9, the J gene TRBJ1-1, with 8 bases lining up with TRBD1. CDR3 length equals 14 residues. Germline V gives CDR1 SEHNR, CDR2 FQNEAQ (reference sequence). V shed 2 bases and J 3 bases; nucleotides not matched to a gene: 2. This CDR3 is CASSLQGADTEAFF. CDR3 DNA: TGTGCCAGCAGCTTACAGGGGGCGGACACTGAAGCTTTCTTT.

The rearrangement joins TRBV28 to TRBJ2-7, with D tentatively TRBD2 (6 bases). There are 13 residues in the CDR3. Trimming took off 7 bases at V and 2 bases at J, with 12 bases between the two ends. Germline V gene lookup returns CDR1 MDHEN and CDR2 SYDVKM. CDR3 DNA: TGTGCCAGCACCCTCCCGGGAGCCTACGAGCAGTACTTC. Translation gives CASTLPGAYEQYF. Full variable domain (remainder filled in from reference TRBV28 and TRBJ2-7): DVKVTQSSRYLVKRTGEKVFLECVQDMDHENMFWYRQDPGLGLRLIYFSYDVKMKEKGDIPEGYSVSREKKERFSLILESASTNQTSMYLCASTLPGAYEQYFGPGTRLTVT.

V gene TRBV7-9 combines with J gene TRBJ1-1; D might be TRBD1 (5 bases). Trimming shortened V by 7 bases and J by 9 bases, and 30 bases separated the two germline ends. Germline assignment: CDR1 SEHNR and CDR2 FQNEAQ (reference sequence). The length of the CDR3 is 17 residues. CDR3 sequence (DNA): TGTGCCAGCACAAAAACCGGGACGCCGGGAGTCTGGGGAAAAGCTTTCTTT. This codes for CASTKTGTPGVWGKAFF.

The chain recombines TRBV5-4 with TRBJ1-1, with D tentatively TRBD1 (5 bases). Trimming cost V 6 bases and J 3 bases, with 12 bases left between them. Germline CDR1 and CDR2: SGHNT and YYREEE (reference sequence). This CDR3 comprises 13 residues. CDR3 bases: TGTGCCAGCACGGGGGAAAGATACACTGAAGCTTTCTTT. Its protein is CASTGERYTEAFF.

The CDR3 DNA reads TGTGCCAGCAGCTTCCAGGGGCAGGAAAAACTGTTTTTT. Amino acids: CASSFQGQEKLFF. The chain joins TRBV5-5 to TRBJ1-4; tentatively, D is TRBD1 (6 bases). The CDR3 runs to 13 residues. The ends were cut back, 2 bases at V and 8 bases at J, with 10 bases in the middle. Germline CDR1 SGHKS, CDR2 YYEKEE (reference sequence).

V usage is TRBV7-8 and J usage is TRBJ2-1, with D perhaps TRBD1 (5 bases). Germline V gives CDR1 SGHVS, CDR2 FQNEAQ. This CDR3 is built from 16 residues. Trimming took off 5 bases at V and 8 bases at J, with 22 bases between the two ends. CDR3 sequence: CASSRLVGQGKDEQFF. The CDR3 coding sequence is TGTGCCAGCAGCCGCTTAGTAGGGCAGGGAAAGGATGAGCAGTTCTTC. Combining the CDR3 with reference TRBV7-8 and TRBJ2-1 gives the whole variable domain GAGVSQSPRYKVAKRGQDVALRCDPISGHVSLFWYQQALGQGPEFLTYFQNEAQLDKSGLPSDRFFAERPEGSVSTLKIQRTQQEDSAVYLCASSRLVGQGKDEQFFGPGTRLTVL.

The chain carries TRBV15 and TRBJ1-4, with D perhaps matching TRBD1 (6 bases). Trimming took 0 bases from V and 0 from J, leaving 14 bases between them. CDR1 and CDR2 from the germline V gene are LNHNV and YYDKDF (reference sequence). CDR3 length: 18 amino acids. This CDR3 is CATSREGGLGATNEKLFF. CDR3 nucleotide sequence: TGTGCCACCAGCAGAGAAGGGGGATTAGGGGCAACTAATGAAAAACTGTTTTTT.

The chain is built from TRBV6-5 and TRBJ1-4, with a possible D match to TRBD1 (5 bases). The length of the CDR3 is 14 residues. Deletions cut 5 bases from V and 1 base from J, with 8 bases between. Germline CDR1 is MNHEY and CDR2 is SVGAGI. DNA of the CDR3: TGTGCCAGCAGTCTAGGGGTAACTAATGAAAAACTGTTTTTT. Protein sequence: CASSLGVTNEKLFF.

The gene calls are TRBV7-9 and TRBJ1-5, with D perhaps TRBD1 (6 bases). Germline V CDR1 and CDR2: SEHNR, FQNEAQ (reference sequence). Trimming took 5 bases from V and 4 from J, leaving 12 bases between them. The CDR3 has 14 amino acids. The DNA of the CDR3 is TGTGCCAGCAGCCCAGGGGAGTGGAATCAGCCCCAGCATTTT. This codes for CASSPGEWNQPQHF.

The J gene is TRBJ2-6, the V gene TRBV9; 9 nucleotides align to TRBD1. This CDR3 is 19 amino acids long. Germline CDR1 reads SGDLS; CDR2 reads YYNGEE. After removal of 0 bases from V and 0 bases from J, the junction contained 7 bases not matched to a gene. CDR3 sequence: CASSVATGQGYSGANVLTF. In DNA form, the CDR3 reads TGTGCCAGCAGCGTAGCGACGGGACAGGGCTACTCTGGGGCCAACGTCCTGACTTTC.

The chain joins TRBV7-2 to TRBJ1-1, with 7 nucleotides matching TRBD1. V trimming: 8 bases; J trimming: 2 bases; junction bases outside the gene matches: 8. Per germline, CDR1 SGHTA and CDR2 FQGNSA. There are 14 residues in the CDR3. The CDR3 reads CASGAGQANTEAFF. The CDR3 nucleotides read TGTGCCAGCGGCGCAGGACAGGCCAACACTGAAGCTTTCTTT. The entire variable domain, with the rest obtained from reference TRBV7-2 and TRBJ1-1, is as follows: GAGVSQSPSNKVTEKGKDVELRCDPISGHTALYWYRQSLGQGLEFLIYFQGNSAPDKSGLPSDRFSAERTGGSVSTLTIQRTQQEDSAVYLCASGAGQANTEAFFGQGTRLTVV.

The chain uses TRBV11-3 and TRBJ1-6; 12 positions agree with TRBD1. Germline CDR1 reads SGHNT; CDR2 reads YENEEA. Losses at the gene ends were 6 bases for V and 15 bases for J; bases not matched to a gene: 9. The CDR3 is 14 residues long. CDR3 in DNA: TGTGCCAGCAGACCCCCCGGGACAGGGGGCCTCCTCCACTTT. Translation gives CASRPPGTGGLLHF. Complete variable domain (other parts from reference TRBV11-3 and TRBJ1-6): EAGVVQSPRYKIIEKKQPVAFWCNPISGHNTLYWYLQNLGQGPELLIRYENEEAVDDSQLPKDRFSAERLKGVDSTLKIQPAELGDSAVYLCASRPPGTGGLLHFGNGTRLTVT.

This sequence joins TRBV6-5 and TRBJ2-3; TRBD2 aligns across 11 bases. Trimming took 4 bases from V and 1 from J; bases not matched to a gene: 4. The CDR3 runs 16 residues. In germline, CDR1 is MNHEY, CDR2 SVGAGI. This CDR3 reads CASSSYSGRGTDTQYF. CDR3 nucleotides: TGTGCCAGCAGTTCGTATAGCGGGAGGGGCACAGATACGCAGTATTTT.

The rearrangement joins TRBV11-2 to TRBJ1-5, with a weak D call TRBD1 (5 bases). V dropped 0 bases and J dropped 5 bases, with 11 bases sitting between them. This CDR3 is built from 15 residues. Germline V CDR1 and CDR2: SGHAT, FQNNGV. The CDR3 DNA sequence: TGTGCCAGCAGCTTAGAATGGGGCCCAGATCAGCCCCAGCATTTT. It translates to CASSLEWGPDQPQHF.

The chain recombines TRBV4-1 with TRBJ1-3; the D gene is possibly TRBD1 (5 bases). In germline, CDR1 is MGHRA, CDR2 YSYEKL. Trimming took 4 bases from V and 7 from J, leaving 14 bases between them. The CDR3 runs 14 residues. The CDR3 DNA reads TGCGCCAGCAGCCCGACAGTACTTTATAACACCATATATTTT. Amino acids: CASSPTVLYNTIYF.

The CDR3 protein is CASSLRLGQGGYGYTF. The DNA of the CDR3 is TGCGCCAGCAGCCTACGCCTCGGACAGGGCGGGTATGGCTACACCTTC. The chain recombines TRBV5-1 with TRBJ1-2; the match to TRBD1 covers 8 bases. The V segment lost 4 bases and the J segment 5 bases; nucleotides outside the gene matches: 13. From germline, CDR1 is SGHRS and CDR2 YFSETQ. There are 16 residues in the CDR3. The variable domain in full, with the rest retrieved from reference TRBV5-1 and TRBJ1-2, is KAGVTQTPRYLIKTRGQQVTLSCSPISGHRSVSWYQQTPGQGLQFLFEYFSETQRNKGNFPGRFSGRQFSNSRSEMNVSTLELGDSALYLCASSLRLGQGGYGYTFGSGTRLTVV.

The DNA of the CDR3 is TGCGCCAGCAGTCTAAACCTAGCGGGAGGGCTTGGGGGACTCTACGAGCAGTACTTC. Protein product: CASSLNLAGGLGGLYEQYF. The chain employs TRBV4-1 and TRBJ2-7; 12 positions match TRBD2. The germline V gene encodes CDR1 MGHRA and CDR2 YSYEKL. V trimming: 6 bases; J trimming: 3 bases; junction bases outside the gene matches: 18. CDR3 length: 19 amino acids.

The chain has TRBV30 and TRBJ2-3; no clear D gene. The CDR3 loop spans 12 amino acids. The V and J ends lost 5 bases and 1 base respectively, with 7 bases between them. Germline V lookup: CDR1 GTSNPN, CDR2 SVGIG (reference sequence). The CDR3, as DNA: TGTGCCTGGGCCCGGGGCACAGATACGCAGTATTTT. Residues: CAWARGTDTQYF.

The chain carries TRBV10-3 and TRBJ2-5; TRBD2 might be the D (6 bases). Per germline, CDR1 ENHRY and CDR2 SYGVKD. This CDR3 comprises 20 residues. Deletions cut 1 base from V and 2 bases from J, with 26 bases between. CDR3 bases: TGTGCCATCAGTGAGTGGGTTTATGGGGCGGCGGGATCGCCTCAAGAGACCCAGTACTTC. Its protein is CAISEWVYGAAGSPQETQYF.